Each of the 5 T cell receptor beta chains below was sequenced from the same sample in a study of shared clonotypes between healthy human individuals. Here immunoSEQ multiplex PCR was the method, and the copy in TCRdb shows in-frame clones only, minus some. Among approximately 100,000 clones listed, around 68% were seen once. Sequenced material: memory CD8+ T cells sorted from blood. Subset given: CD45RO+ cells pooled with CCR7-negative TemRA cells. The receptors here all came from a woman in her twenties or thirties in good health.

This chain uses TRBV9 with TRBJ1-4, with unresolved D. CDR3 length equals 14 residues. The germline V gene has CDR1 SGDLS and CDR2 YYNGEE. Trimming stripped 0 bases from V and 5 bases from J, with 8 bases between. This CDR3 is CASSVGGGNEKLFF. CDR3 bases: TGTGCCAGCAGCGTAGGAGGAGGGAATGAAAAACTGTTTTTT.

The CDR3 spells CASSPHGWAATSSTDTQYF. The CDR3, as DNA: TGTGCCAGCAGCCCACATGGTTGGGCTGCAACCTCTAGCACAGATACGCAGTATTTT. The chain has TRBV9 and TRBJ2-3; D not certain. CDR1 and CDR2 from the germline V gene are SGDLS and YYNGEE. Trimming cost V 4 bases and J 0 bases, with 24 bases left between them. This CDR3 comprises 19 residues.

V is TRBV4-1 and J is TRBJ1-1, with a weak D call TRBD1 (5 bases). The V end lost 4 bases, the J end lost 1 base, and 10 bases lay between the germline ends. The CDR3 is 14 amino acids. The germline CDR1 and CDR2 sequences are MGHRA and YSYEKL. In nucleotides, the CDR3 is TGCGCCAGCAGCCTCGAGGGGACGAACACTGAAGCTTTCTTT. As protein: CASSLEGTNTEAFF.

This clone rates as medium-sized. J is TRBJ2-2 and V is TRBV27, with D tentatively TRBD2 (7 bases). CDR3 length equals 14 residues. The germline V and J ends were trimmed by 7 bases and 5 bases, with 14 bases remaining between them. CDR1 and CDR2 (germline): MNHEY, SMNVEV (reference sequence). This CDR3 reads CASNYREGTGELFF. CDR3 nucleotides: TGTGCCAGCAACTACAGGGAGGGGACCGGGGAGCTGTTTTTT.

The rearrangement links TRBV5-1 to TRBJ2-7; 7 bases match TRBD1. Trimming cost V 2 bases and J 5 bases; bases outside gene matches: 10. Germline-derived CDR1 and CDR2 are SGHRS and YFSETQ. The CDR3 is made up of 15 amino acids. The CDR3 DNA sequence: TGCGCCAGCAGCTTTACACAGGGGTTAAGCCACGAGCAGTACTTC. Its translation is CASSFTQGLSHEQYF.